Shown below are 7 T cell receptor beta chains from a single sample sequenced in a study of regulatory T cells in long-lasting Graves disease. The time point here: newly diagnosed GD, antithyroid drugs for less than 3 months. After RNA was extracted from PBMCs, the TCR library was made from it. TCR beta libraries were built with iRepertoire HTBI primers and Arm-PCR of CDR3 regions. TCRdb recomputed calls from the multiplex PCR reads with MiXCR, one row per CDR3 protein. The sample has about 310,000 distinct CDR3 sequences; 18% are singletons. The sequenced sample was peripheral blood mononuclear cells (PBMCs), obtained at new diagnosis, from a patient treated with antithyroid drugs. These receptors all stem from a female donor with Graves disease.

This clonotype showed up many times. This sequence joins TRBV18 and TRBJ1-5; 8 bases line up with TRBD1. The CDR3 sequence is 15 residues long. Per germline, CDR1 KGHSH and CDR2 LQKENI. V dropped 5 bases and J dropped 6; count of bases not matched to a gene: 9. Written as DNA, the CDR3 is TGTGCCAGCTCATCCGGACAGGGCGTGGGTCAGCCCCAGCATTTT. Residues: CASSSGQGVGQPQHF.

In its sample, this clonotype was seen many times. The genes are TRBV20-1 and TRBJ2-1; 12 bases are a match to TRBD2. The V gene end was trimmed by 5 bases and the J gene end by 3 bases; junction bases not matched to a gene: 5. The CDR3 consists of 15 residues. Germline V gives CDR1 DFQATT, CDR2 SNEGSKA (reference sequence). The CDR3 nucleotides read TGCAGTGCTCCAACGACTAGCGGGAGCTACAATGAGCAGTTCTTC. Amino acids: CSAPTTSGSYNEQFF.

This chain links TRBV7-8 with TRBJ2-3; D unresolved. Per germline, CDR1 SGHVS and CDR2 FQNEAQ. The CDR3 is 14 residues long. V lost 1 base, J lost 4 bases, and 9 bases lay in between. As DNA, the CDR3 is TGTGCCAGCAGCTTAGTTCCTAGGTCAGATACGCAGTATTTT. Encoded protein: CASSLVPRSDTQYF.

This clonotype was counted between two and nine times. The rearrangement uses TRBV20-1 and TRBJ1-2, with no clear D. Trimming took 0 bases from V and 6 from J, leaving 14 bases between them. Germline V gene sequence: CDR1 DFQATT, CDR2 SNEGSKA (reference sequence). The CDR3 covers 14 residues. CDR3 in amino acids: CSARDRGQEDGYTF. The CDR3 DNA reads as TGCAGTGCTAGAGATCGGGGTCAGGAGGATGGCTACACCTTC.

This clonotype was seen ten or more times. J is TRBJ2-7 and V is TRBV27, with 9 positions matching TRBD1. The V segment lost 6 bases and the J segment 1 base; nucleotides outside the gene matches: 4. The CDR3 runs 14 residues. The germline gives CDR1 MNHEY, CDR2 SMNVEV (reference sequence). CDR3 in amino acids: CASRGQGFSYEQYF. CDR3 DNA: TGTGCCAGCAGGGGACAGGGATTTTCCTACGAGCAGTACTTC.

Ten or more counts support this clonotype. The chain combines TRBV5-1 with TRBJ2-1; a weak D match, TRBD2 (6 bases). CDR1 and CDR2 from the germline V gene are SGHRS and YFSETQ. Trimming removed 7 bases from V and 8 bases from J, with 19 bases in between. CDR3 length: 14 amino acids. CDR3 region: CASCPLGGGDEQFF. The CDR3 DNA follows: TGCGCCAGCTGCCCGCTCGGGGGTGGAGATGAGCAGTTCTTC.

The table lists this clonotype with many counts. The chain recombines TRBV5-1 with TRBJ2-2; 8 bases fit TRBD1. CDR3 length: 14 amino acids. The trim removed 4 bases at V and 6 bases at J, leaving 5 bases unmatched. Per the germline V gene, CDR1 is SGHRS and CDR2 is YFSETQ. DNA for the CDR3: TGCGCCAGCAGCGGGACAGGAGTGTCCGGGGAGCTGTTTTTT. This sequence encodes CASSGTGVSGELFF.